This entry lists 21 T cell receptor beta chains sequenced from one sample in a study of cytomegalovirus exposure and HLA in healthy donors. The PCR used 60 Vbeta and 13 Jbeta primers. Sequencing used immunoSEQ multiplex PCR; TCRdb keeps in-frame clones, though not all of them. The repertoire holds 130,000 or so clones, with around 9% as singletons. Input material: PBMCs. These receptors were collected from a woman in her 40s in good health and CMV-seropositive.

This clone was detected a few times. As the CDR3 is not closed by the conserved phenylalanine or tryptophan, this likely results from a read error. The V call is TRBV2, the J call TRBJ1-1; TRBD1 agrees at 7 bases. The CDR3 covers 14 residues. CDR1 is SNHLY, CDR2 FYNNEI, per germline. V lost 6 bases, J lost 5 bases, and 9 bases stayed unmatched. The CDR3 nucleotides read TGTGCCAGCAGCGGACAGGTAAATGGGACTGAAGCTTTCGTT. Translating gives CASSGQVNGTEAFV.

V gene TRBV10-3 combines with J gene TRBJ2-7, with 11 bases aligning to TRBD1. CDR3 length: 15 residues. V trimming: 3 bases; J trimming: 3 bases; junction bases outside the gene matches: 4. From germline, CDR1 is ENHRY and CDR2 SYGVKD. DNA of the CDR3: TGTGCCATCAGTGATCGGACAGGGGGCAACTACGAGCAGTACTTC. The encoded protein is CAISDRTGGNYEQYF.

The table lists this clone with a few counts. The genes are TRBV7-9 and TRBJ2-7, with TRBD1 identical over 7 bases. CDR3 size: 13 residues. V was clipped by 5 bases and J by 3 bases; unmatched bases: 4. Looked up from germline, CDR1 is SEHNR and CDR2 is FQNEAQ (reference sequence). The CDR3 spells CASSQDRIYEQYF. CDR3 nucleotide sequence: TGTGCCAGCAGCCAGGACAGGATCTACGAGCAGTACTTC.

The sample holds a few counts of this clone. CDR3 sequence reads: CASSLLVQGSTEAFF. Written as DNA, the CDR3 is TGCGCCAGCAGCTTGTTGGTACAGGGGAGCACTGAAGCTTTCTTT. The J gene is TRBJ1-1, the V gene TRBV5-1; 7 bases are shared with TRBD1. CDR3 size: 15 residues. Trimming took 1 base from V and 4 from J; bases not matched to a gene: 7. Germline lookup yields CDR1 SGHRS and CDR2 YFSETQ.

This chain links TRBV5-3 with TRBJ2-1, with D tentatively TRBD2 (6 bases). TRBV5-3 belongs to the ORF category, with a function that is uncertain. The CDR3 has 21 residues. Trimming removed 5 bases at V and 0 bases at J, with 30 bases between. The CDR3 protein is CARRGPSPRLGPYPSYNEQFF. The CDR3 DNA follows: TGTGCCAGAAGGGGACCTAGCCCTCGACTAGGACCATACCCCTCCTACAATGAGCAGTTCTTC.

The V call is TRBV30, the J call TRBJ2-7; TRBD2 agrees at 8 bases. Trimming at V came to 4 bases and at J to 6 bases, leaving 11 bases not matched to a gene. CDR1 and CDR2 from the germline V gene are GTSNPN and SVGIG (reference sequence). The CDR3 is made up of 14 amino acids. CDR3 sequence reads: CAWISGDTGIEQYF. Written as DNA, the CDR3 is TGTGCCTGGATTAGCGGGGACACGGGGATCGAGCAGTACTTC.

The chain uses TRBV2 and TRBJ1-3; 8 nucleotides align to TRBD1. Germline V gene lookup returns CDR1 SNHLY and CDR2 FYNNEI. The junction had 5 bases not matched to a gene; V was cut back by 4 bases and J by 12 bases. CDR3 length: 12 residues. This CDR3 reads CASSGRGPGIYF. CDR3 DNA: TGTGCCAGCAGTGGCAGGGGGCCCGGCATATATTTT.

This clone was counted between two and nine times. The chain uses TRBV5-1 and TRBJ2-3; 10 bases are a match to TRBD2. The germline V gene encodes CDR1 SGHRS and CDR2 YFSETQ. The CDR3 is 16 amino acids. J was trimmed by 6 bases and V by 0 bases; bases with no gene match: 7. The CDR3 DNA sequence: TGCGCCAGCAGCTTGGTACTAGCGGGACTTCAGGATACGCAGTATTTT. Protein product: CASSLVLAGLQDTQYF.

This chain joins TRBV29-1 and TRBJ1-3, with D maybe TRBD1 (5 bases). The CDR3 covers 16 residues. V was pared by 7 bases and J by 0 bases, with 19 bases between. Germline lookup yields CDR1 SQVTM and CDR2 ANQGSEA. CDR3 DNA sequence: TGCAGCGCCGGAGGGCAGGGATCGCTCTCTGGAAACACCATATATTTT. The encoded protein is CSAGGQGSLSGNTIYF.

There are a few counts of this clone. V is TRBV27 and J is TRBJ1-2, with D maybe TRBD1 (6 bases). CDR3 length equals 13 residues. Germline CDR1 MNHEY, CDR2 SMNVEV (reference sequence). V shed 4 bases and J shed 5 bases, with 11 bases lying between them. The CDR3 here is CASSSDRRYGYTF. The DNA for the CDR3 is TGTGCCAGCAGTTCTGACAGGCGGTATGGCTACACCTTC.

The chain uses TRBV7-2 and TRBJ2-7; D perhaps matches TRBD2 (6 bases). Germline CDR1 reads SGHTA; CDR2 reads FQGNSA. The CDR3 contains 14 residues. V shed 2 bases and J shed 3 bases, with 11 bases lying between them. The DNA of the CDR3 is TGTGCCAGCAGCTTATCCGGCGGGAACTACGAGCAGTACTTC. Translated: CASSLSGGNYEQYF.

This clone has just a few counts. The chain employs TRBV25-1 and TRBJ2-7; D is possibly TRBD1 (6 bases). The CDR3 totals 16 residues. Germline V gene lookup returns CDR1 MGHDK and CDR2 SYGVNS. V was shortened by 3 bases and J by 2 bases, with 17 bases between the two germline ends. The CDR3 coding sequence is TGTGCCAGCAGTGACACCCCATACACAGGGACCTACGAGCAGTACTTC. This encodes CASSDTPYTGTYEQYF.

This chain connects TRBV5-1 to TRBJ2-5; 7 bases agree with TRBD2. CDR3 length: 13 amino acids. Germline V gene lookup returns CDR1 SGHRS and CDR2 YFSETQ. V lost 3 bases to trimming and J lost 4 bases; unmatched junction nucleotides: 3. CDR3 sequence reads: CASSSGGGETQYF. The CDR3 region has the DNA TGCGCCAGCAGCTCTGGGGGGGGAGAGACCCAGTACTTC.

The V gene is TRBV6-6, the J gene TRBJ2-7; a possible D gene is TRBD1 (6 bases). The length of the CDR3 is 14 residues. The germline gives CDR1 MNHNY, CDR2 SVGAGI (reference sequence). Trimming left V 6 bases short and J 4 bases short, with 16 bases between. The CDR3 region has the DNA TGTGCCAGCAGCCCTACAGGGTATGGGTACGAGCAGTACTTC. This sequence encodes CASSPTGYGYEQYF.

This clone has only one observation. The chain employs TRBV21-1 and TRBJ1-2. TRBV21-1 is an annotated pseudogene. CDR3 length: 13 residues. CDR3: CASSRDSNYGYTF. The DNA of the CDR3 is TGTGCCAGCAGCAGGGACTCTAACTATGGCTACACCTTC.

The chain joins TRBV6-1 to TRBJ1-5, with TRBD1 as a possible D gene (6 bases). The ends were cut back, 6 bases at V and 0 bases at J, with 9 bases in the middle. Germline loops: CDR1 MNHNS, CDR2 SASEGT. CDR3 length: 14 amino acids. CDR3 DNA: TGTGCCAGCAGACAGGGAGATAGCAATCAGCCCCAGCATTTT. Protein: CASRQGDSNQPQHF.

The genes are TRBV2 and TRBJ1-1, with unresolved D. V gave up 3 bases and J gave up 9 bases, with 8 bases separating them. Germline values: CDR1 SNHLY, CDR2 FYNNEI. This CDR3 region has 11 residues. The CDR3 is CASSDYYQAFF. The CDR3 region has the DNA TGTGCCAGCAGTGACTATTACCAAGCTTTCTTT. Variable domain in full (rest from reference TRBV2 and TRBJ1-1): EPEVTQTPSHQVTQMGQEVILRCVPISNHLYFYWYRQILGQKVEFLVSFYNNEISEKSEIFDDQFSVERPDGSNFTLKIRSTKLEDSAMYFCASSDYYQAFFGQGTRLTVV.

This clone was recorded a few times. The chain is built from TRBV5-4 and TRBJ2-3; 13 positions match TRBD2. The CDR3 extends over 19 amino acids. The V and J ends lost 4 bases and 4 bases, in that order; junction bases with no gene match: 15. Looked up from germline, CDR1 is SGHNT and CDR2 is YYREEE (reference sequence). CDR3 bases: TGTGCCAGCAGCCGCCGTAGGACTAGCGGGGGCTATGGGTCAGATACGCAGTATTTT. Translation gives CASSRRRTSGGYGSDTQYF.

This clone was observed a handful of times. This sequence joins TRBV6-4 and TRBJ2-3; 12 bases match TRBD2. CDR3 length equals 15 residues. V shed 5 bases and J 4 bases; nucleotides not matched to a gene: 4. Germline V CDR1 and CDR2: MRHNA, SNTAGT. The CDR3 DNA reads TGTGCCAGCAGTCCTAGCGGGGGGGCTCCAGATACGCAGTATTTT. This codes for CASSPSGGAPDTQYF.

This clone has more than one count but fewer than ten. This sequence joins TRBV29-1 and TRBJ1-6; D might be TRBD1 (6 bases). V gave up 6 bases and J gave up 10 bases, with 16 bases separating them. The CDR3 sequence is 13 residues long. CDR1 SQVTM and CDR2 ANQGSEA come from the germline V gene. The CDR3 region has the DNA TGCAGCGTCGCTCAGGGGCCGGGATCACCCCTCCACTTT. Protein sequence: CSVAQGPGSPLHF.

The CDR3 DNA reads TGCGCCAGCAGACCGGGATTATATCAGCCCCAGCATTTT. Its translation is CASRPGLYQPQHF. The rearrangement uses TRBV10-2 and TRBJ1-5; D is unclear. V lost 6 bases, J lost 5 bases, and 11 bases lay in between. The CDR3 consists of 13 residues. Germline CDR1 reads WSHSY; CDR2 reads SAAADI.